This T cell receptor beta chain was recovered during a study of CD8 T cells in ankylosing spondylitis (TCRdb year 2017). Describing the broader study: T cell receptor beta repertoires were profiled in healthy donors and ankylosing spondylitis patients so that disease-linked TCR variants could be found. In total, the full study cohort was made up of roughly 100 healthy donors and approximately 24 ankylosing spondylitis patients. Peripheral blood was sampled, and synovial fluid was also collected from ankylosing spondylitis patients.

General findings and caveats noted by the study authors: The disease-linked clones showed a CD8+ phenotype and occurred at relatively low frequencies in peripheral blood. Blood from ankylosing spondylitis patients appeared to be characterized by a TCR beta motif made up of several highly homologous amino acid variants. Some TCR beta motif variants had previously been reported in synovial fluid and blood of reactive arthritis patients, which suggested common disease-initiation mechanisms. The disease-linked clones were reported as significantly enriched in matched synovial fluid samples from ankylosing spondylitis patients.

After removal of 5 bases from V and 8 bases from J, the junction retains 10 bases not matched to a gene. The CDR3 runs 14 residues from the cysteine to the phenylalanine. The retained sequence is limited to the CDR3, 42 bases, with the frame set at the first base. Reading the germline V gene (reference sequence) gives CDR1 SEHNR and CDR2 FQNEAQ. This clonotype showed up many times. The specificity of this receptor is unknown. One base away there is no much larger clone; base qualities are not given. The sequencer listed for this sample is Illumina HiSeq 2500. Quantitative 5'-RACE with molecular barcodes was used to prepare TCR beta libraries. Under the source paper's analysis protocol: To identify disease-linked TCR variants, a new computational method was used, one built on a probabilistic model of VDJ rearrangement. TCRdb took the public reads, trimmed them with fastp at Q25, ran MiXCR for clone calling and kept in-frame beta chains. Each record represents a unique CDR3 protein, reported with the most common genes and DNA among its rows. The V and J calls come from TCRdb's annotation, not from the publication. The sample includes about 840,000 distinct CDR3 sequences, with roughly 10% observed a single time. Less than 0.65% of the sample lies in the top ten.

In this chain, TRBV7-9 is recombined with TRBJ1-2, and 8 junctional nucleotides match TRBD1. Sequences were obtained from blood, either unsorted or a sorted T cell fraction (not recorded which). The receptor was derived from a male donor with ankylosing spondylitis. CDR3 region: CASSLTGQGRGYTF. At the DNA level, the sequence is TGTGCCAGCAGCCTCACTGGACAGGGTCGGGGCTACACCTTC. Reference TRBV7-9 and TRBJ1-2 genes cover what lies past the CDR3, so the full variable domain is DTGVSQNPRHKITKRGQNVTFRCDPISEHNRLYWYRQTLGQGPEFLTYFQNEAQLEKSRLLSDRFSAERPKGSFSTLEIQRTEQGDSAMYLCASSLTGQGRGYTFGSGTRLTVV.